Listed here is a single TCR beta chain. No cognate antigen has been identified for it. No much larger clonotype is one base removed from it; base qualities were not supplied. The CDR3 runs 16 residues from the cysteine to the phenylalanine. Only CDR3 DNA remains: 48 bases, in frame from the first base. After removal of 0 bases from V and 6 bases from J, the junction retains 7 bases not matched to a gene. The germline V gene (reference sequence) sets CDR1 to LGHDT and CDR2 to YNNKEL. The CDR3 regions of human TCRbeta chains were analyzed by immunosequencing. The source study handled its data this way. TCRs in the repertoires were matched against a reference library of SARS-CoV-2-specific TCRs that had been generated with the MIRA antigen-specificity platform. Breadth was defined as the fraction of unique TCRs that were SARS-CoV-2-associated, and depth was defined as the fraction of total T cells that were SARS-CoV-2-associated. Each spike-specific TCR was assigned to its reactive spike region and to a CD4 or CD8 class using the MIRA data. Log10-transformed breadth and depth values were compared by one-way ANOVA with Sidak's multiple comparisons tests. This immuneACCESS table, as held by TCRdb, lists in-frame sequences with V and J called but not all clones. Of the missing ones, under half trace to an unresolved V gene in checked studies; the others have no known cause. The D gene and trimming were derived from the DNA, and the V and J assignments and clone size from that table. For this sample there are approximately 150,000 clones; around 87% appear just once. The ten largest clones add up to roughly 1.7% of the sample.

These data are taken from a study of T cell responses to AZD1222 COVID-19 vaccine (dated by TCRdb to the early 2020s). With regard to the full study: AZD1222 recipients given second doses at about 4 weeks or at about 12 weeks were pooled, since spike-specific TCR depth and breadth were not found to differ between the two schedules. TCR sequencing covered more than 230 trial participants: 200 to 220 given two doses of AZD1222 and some 25 given two doses of MenACWY control vaccine. Trial participants were enrolled into age subgroups of 18-55, 56-69 and 70-plus years, which contained 148, 28 and 57 TCR-sequenced participants, respectively. The paper's findings and limits, for the study overall: Most participants were white British and females outnumbered males, and the authors suggested that clonal diversity may have been underestimated. Because no day 14 peak-response samples were available, repertoires were characterized only after the peak T cell response. The 56-69-year group was small, and its depth increase did not reach significance, likely because of low power. Conclusions about previously exposed vaccinees were limited because only a handful of AZD1222 recipients were SARS-CoV-2 seropositive at baseline. After two AZD1222 doses, spike-specific TCR breadth and depth were significantly higher than at day 0 and than in MenACWY recipients. Epitopes outside the regions mutated in the B.1.351 and B.1.1.7 variants were reportedly recognized by nearly half of the unique spike-specific TCRs. The whole spike protein was spanned by vaccine-associated CD4 TCRs, and dominant responses were seen in regions 160-218 and 743-854.

Reading the label with the study, this specimen's time point is: baseline before first vaccination. Vaccinee samples came from UK trials COV001 and COV002, including a single-blind randomized controlled phase 2/3 trial of AZD1222 (ChAdOx1 nCoV-19) in healthy adults. For TCRbeta chain sequencing, PBMC samples were collected from trial participants at day 0 and at day 28 after the second dose. This sequence originates from an adult in good health. Recombination joined TRBV3-1 (or the pseudogene TRBV3-2) with TRBJ1-1; 10 bases in the middle match TRBD1. Sequencing was performed on peripheral blood, taken on day 0 of AZD1222 vaccination. The CDR3 protein is CASSQEGTGVASEAFF. DNA sequence: TGTGCCAGCAGCCAAGAAGGGACAGGGGTTGCGTCTGAAGCTTTCTTT.